This entry describes one T cell receptor beta chain. Its antigen remains unidentified. This entry belongs to a study of cytomegalovirus exposure and HLA in healthy donors. Study overall: It was reported in a later analysis that the same platform had been used for the 120 validation repertoires as for the roughly 670 first-cohort repertoires.

Findings and limits, study-wide: The study flagged some 180 TCR beta chains as cytomegalovirus-associated. Whilst most TCR sequences proved rare, a subset of public TCRs occurred across many donors.

Measured with immunoSEQ multiplex PCR; TCRdb has only the in-frame clones, and not every one. The repertoire has about 330,000 clones, 75% to 90% of them found once; the top ten carry around 0.84%. The sample taken for sequencing was PBMCs. The sequence came from a young woman in good health and CMV-seronegative.

The CDR3 region is CASSLEKGDRGNEQYF. The CDR3 nucleotides are TGCGCCAGCAGCTTGGAGAAAGGGGACAGGGGAAACGAGCAGTACTTC. The chain employs TRBV5-1 and TRBJ2-7, with 10 nucleotides matching TRBD1. There are 16 residues in the CDR3. After removal of 0 bases from V and 5 bases from J, the junction contained 8 bases not matched to a gene. Germline V gene data show CDR1 as SGHRS and CDR2 as YFSETQ.